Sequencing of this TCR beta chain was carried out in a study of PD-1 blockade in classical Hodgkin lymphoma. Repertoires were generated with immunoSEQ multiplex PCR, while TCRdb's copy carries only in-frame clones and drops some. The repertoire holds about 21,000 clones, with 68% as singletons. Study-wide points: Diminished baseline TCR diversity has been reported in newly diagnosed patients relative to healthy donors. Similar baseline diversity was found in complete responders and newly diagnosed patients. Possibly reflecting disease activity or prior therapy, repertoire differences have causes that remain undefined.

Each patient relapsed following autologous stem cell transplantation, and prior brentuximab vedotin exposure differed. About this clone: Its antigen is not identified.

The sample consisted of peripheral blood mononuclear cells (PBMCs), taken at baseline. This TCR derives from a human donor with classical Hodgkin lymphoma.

CDR3 coding DNA: TGCGCCAGCAGCAATCAGGGGACATCCCAAGAGACCCAGTACTTC. The encoded protein is CASSNQGTSQETQYF. The V gene is TRBV5-1, the J gene TRBJ2-5; the D gene is possibly TRBD1 (6 bases). Germline CDR1 and CDR2: SGHRS and YFSETQ. The CDR3 sequence is 15 residues long. Trimming left V 4 bases short and J 1 base short, with 14 bases between. Full variable domain (missing parts from reference TRBV5-1 and TRBJ2-5): KAGVTQTPRYLIKTRGQQVTLSCSPISGHRSVSWYQQTPGQGLQFLFEYFSETQRNKGNFPGRFSGRQFSNSRSEMNVSTLELGDSALYLCASSNQGTSQETQYFGPGTRLLVL.